This T cell receptor (beta chain) originates from a study of blood T cells in healthy people across ages. Study-level findings and limits: Estimated diversity, derived from one million T cells, was regarded as an underestimate.

V lost 5 bases to trimming and J lost 1 base, with 9 bases between them. This CDR3 contains 13 residues. The authors ran a second PCR of roughly 6 to 12 cycles using a sample-barcoded 5' primer and a J-beta primer mix. TCRdb processed the 5' RACE reads anew with MiXCR; each CDR3 protein has one entry. In the table there are 1.6 million or so distinct CDR3 sequences, 30% to 40% of which are singletons. This clonotype came up a few times. Its antigen is not known. The clonotype originates from a woman aged 25 to 39 in good health. The sample consisted of blood. V is TRBV12-3 or TRBV12-4 and J is TRBJ2-7, with a weak D call TRBD1 (5 bases). The CDR3 here is CASSPDISYEQYF. For the CDR3, the DNA is TGTGCCAGCAGTCCGGACATATCCTACGAGCAGTACTTC.